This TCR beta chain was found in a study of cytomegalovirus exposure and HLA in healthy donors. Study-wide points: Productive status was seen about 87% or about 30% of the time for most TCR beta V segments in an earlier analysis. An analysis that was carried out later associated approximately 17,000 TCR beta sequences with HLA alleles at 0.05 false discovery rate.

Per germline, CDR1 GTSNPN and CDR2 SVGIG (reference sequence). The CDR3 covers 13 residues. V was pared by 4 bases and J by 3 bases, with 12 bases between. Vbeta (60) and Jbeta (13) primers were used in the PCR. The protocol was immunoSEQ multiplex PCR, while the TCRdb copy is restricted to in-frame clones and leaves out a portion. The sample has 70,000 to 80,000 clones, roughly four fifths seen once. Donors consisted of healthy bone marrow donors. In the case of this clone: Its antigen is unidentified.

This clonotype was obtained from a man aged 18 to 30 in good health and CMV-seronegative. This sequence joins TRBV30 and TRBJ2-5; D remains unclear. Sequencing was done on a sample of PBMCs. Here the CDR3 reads CAWNSYSEETQYF. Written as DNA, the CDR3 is TGTGCCTGGAACTCTTACAGTGAAGAGACCCAGTACTTC.